A single T cell receptor beta chain is shown here with its context. Sequenced by immunoSEQ multiplex PCR; TCRdb stores in-frame clones only, minus some. This sample yields a few hundred thousand clones, of which 88% are seen a single time; 0.95% to 1.5% belongs to the top ten. The germline gives CDR1 LGHDT, CDR2 YNNKEL (reference sequence). The V segment lost 0 bases and the J segment 5 bases; nucleotides outside the gene matches: 3. The CDR3 contains 14 residues. The participants were between roughly 18 and 90 years old and came from about two dozen US areas. The data originate from a study of blood T cell repertoires in COVID-19. Across the study: Whether acute or convalescent, the COVID-19 samples came from the United States, Italy and Spain.

The chain is built from TRBV3-1 (or the pseudogene TRBV3-2) and TRBJ1-2; TRBD1 matches 7 bases. Sequenced sample: PBMCs or T cells enriched from blood (not recorded which). This sequence was found in a woman aged 35 to 49 with acute COVID-19. CDR3 DNA sequence: TGTGCCAGCAGCCAAGAGGCAGGGGGATATGGCTACACCTTC. Its protein product is CASSQEAGGYGYTF.